The next 5 T cell receptor beta chains were all read from a single sample in a study of cytomegalovirus exposure and HLA in healthy donors. The PCR contained 60 Vbeta and 13 Jbeta primers. Only in-frame clones appear in the TCRdb table, and some are missing; sequencing was by immunoSEQ multiplex PCR. The sample has 110,000 to 150,000 clones; about 80% are singletons. The sequenced sample consisted of PBMCs. These receptor sequences come from an older woman in good health and CMV-seropositive.

The chain carries TRBV11-3 and TRBJ2-3; 7 positions agree with TRBD1. The trim removed 4 bases at V and 5 bases at J, leaving 12 bases unmatched. CDR1 is SGHNT, CDR2 YENEEA, per germline. The CDR3 extends over 16 amino acids. In DNA form, the CDR3 reads TGTGCCAGCAGCTCAAGGGAAACAGGGGTGAAAGATACGCAGTATTTT. It encodes CASSSRETGVKDTQYF.

CDR3 DNA sequence: TGTGCCAGCAGCGTACGTCTAGCGGGAGGGGCCTACGAGCAGTACTTC. It yields the protein CASSVRLAGGAYEQYF. This chain uses TRBV9 with TRBJ2-7; 12 nucleotides agree with TRBD2. V shed 1 base, J shed 2 bases, and the junction held 4 bases outside the gene matches. Germline V gene data show CDR1 as SGDLS and CDR2 as YYNGEE. The CDR3 contains 16 residues.

J is TRBJ2-7 and V is TRBV30; D possibly corresponds to TRBD2 (6 bases). Germline assignment: CDR1 GTSNPN and CDR2 SVGIG (reference sequence). The CDR3 consists of 14 residues. Trimming cost V 0 bases and J 4 bases, with 13 bases left between them. In nucleotides, the CDR3 is TGTGCCTGGAGTGTAGGCGGGGTTAATTACGAGCAGTACTTC. As protein: CAWSVGGVNYEQYF.

The chain is built from TRBV30 and TRBJ1-2; 7 nucleotides line up with TRBD1. Unmatched junction bases numbered 8, after V lost 5 bases and J lost 8 bases. This CDR3 has 12 amino acids. Germline V gene sequence: CDR1 GTSNPN, CDR2 SVGIG (reference sequence). CDR3 residues: CAWGDRAGGYTF. CDR3 DNA: TGTGCCTGGGGCGACAGGGCCGGAGGCTACACCTTC.

This clone was counted once. The J gene is TRBJ2-3, the V gene TRBV15; no clear D. This CDR3 region has 14 residues. Germline CDR1 is LNHNV and CDR2 is YYDKDF (reference sequence). Trimming left V 1 base short and J 4 bases short, with 9 bases between. DNA for the CDR3: TGTGCCACCAGCAGAGGTAGTCAGGCAGATACGCAGTATTTT. Its protein product is CATSRGSQADTQYF.